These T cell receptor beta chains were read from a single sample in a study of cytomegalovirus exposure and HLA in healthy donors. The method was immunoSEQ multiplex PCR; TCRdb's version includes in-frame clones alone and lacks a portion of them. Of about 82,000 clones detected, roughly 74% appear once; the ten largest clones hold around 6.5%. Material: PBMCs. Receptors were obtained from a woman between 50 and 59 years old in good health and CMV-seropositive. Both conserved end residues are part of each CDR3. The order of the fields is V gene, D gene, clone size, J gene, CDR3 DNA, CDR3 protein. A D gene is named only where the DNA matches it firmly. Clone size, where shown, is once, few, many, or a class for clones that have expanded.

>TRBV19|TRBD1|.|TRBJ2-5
TGTGCCAGTAGCCAGACCGGGACAGGGGGCCAAGAGACCCAGTACTTC
CASSQTGTGGQETQYF
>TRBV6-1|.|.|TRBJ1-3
TGTGCCAGCGGACAGACTGGAAACACCATATATTTT
CASGQTGNTIYF
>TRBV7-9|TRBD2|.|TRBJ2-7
TGTGCCAGCAGCCGCCCAGGCGGGGCGGGAGAAAACGAGCAGTACTTC
CASSRPGGAGENEQYF
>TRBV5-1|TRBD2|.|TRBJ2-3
TGCGCCAGCAGCCCCGGGACTAGCGCAGATACGCAGTATTTT
CASSPGTSADTQYF
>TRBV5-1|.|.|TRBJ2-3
TGCGCCAGCGCCACAGGTACTCCCGCAGATACGCAGTATTTT
CASATGTPADTQYF
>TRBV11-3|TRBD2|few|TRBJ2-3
TGTGCCAGCAGCTTAGCAGCGGGAGTGTCAGATACGCAGTATTTT
CASSLAAGVSDTQYF
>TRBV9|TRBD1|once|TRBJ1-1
TGTGCCAGCAGCGCGGGGGACAGGAACACTGAAGCTTTCTTT
CASSAGDRNTEAFF
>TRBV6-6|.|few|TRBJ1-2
TGTGCCAGCAGTTACCCTTCTAACTATGGCTACACCTTC
CASSYPSNYGYTF
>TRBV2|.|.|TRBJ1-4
TGTGCCAGCAGTGAAGGAGGATCTAATGAAAAACTGTTTTTT
CASSEGGSNEKLFF
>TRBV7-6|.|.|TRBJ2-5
TGTGCCAGCAACCCCCAGACCGGGCGGGTGGAGACCCAGTACTTC
CASNPQTGRVETQYF
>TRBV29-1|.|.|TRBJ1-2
TGCAGCGTTGGTGCTCAGGGAACAGGAGGCTACACCTTC
CSVGAQGTGGYTF
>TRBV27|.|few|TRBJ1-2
TGTGCCAGCAGTCAAGCCCCGGACAGCTATGGCTACACCTTC
CASSQAPDSYGYTF
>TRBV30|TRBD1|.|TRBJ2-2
TGTGCCTGGAGTCCAGGACAGGGAACCGGGGAGCTGTTTTTT
CAWSPGQGTGELFF
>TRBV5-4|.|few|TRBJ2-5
TGTGCCAGCAGCTTGAAGCCGGGAGTTGGGGAGACCCAGTACTTC
CASSLKPGVGETQYF
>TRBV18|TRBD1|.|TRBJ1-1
TGTGCCAGCTCACCCCTGGGACAGGGGATCACTGAAGCTTTCTTT
CASSPLGQGITEAFF
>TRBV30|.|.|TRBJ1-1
TGTGCCTGGAGTTGGGCCCTTACACCCACTGAAGCTTTCTTT
CAWSWALTPTEAFF
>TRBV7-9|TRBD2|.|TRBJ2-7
TGTGCCAGCAGCCCCTCGGCCATTCTAGCGGGAGGGCCCTACGAGCAGTACTTC
CASSPSAILAGGPYEQYF
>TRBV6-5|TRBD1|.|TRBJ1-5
TGTGCCAGCAGCCGAGGGACAGGGAGCAATCAGCCCCAGCATTTT
CASSRGTGSNQPQHF
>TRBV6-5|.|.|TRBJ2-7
TGTGCCAGCAGCCTTACTAGCCCCGCATGGGACGAGCAGTACTTC
CASSLTSPAWDEQYF
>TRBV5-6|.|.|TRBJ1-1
TGTGCCAGCAGCTTCAACACAGGAATCATGAACACTGAAGCTTTCTTT
CASSFNTGIMNTEAFF
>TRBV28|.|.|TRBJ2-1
TGTGCCAGCAGTTTGAGGGAGAGAGTGCGGGAGCAGTTCTTC
CASSLRERVREQFF
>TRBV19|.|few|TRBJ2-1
TGTGCCAGTAGCAACCAGGGTTATGAGCAGTTCTTC
CASSNQGYEQFF
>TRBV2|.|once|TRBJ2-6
TGTGCCAGCGGGGCCTTTGGGGCCAACGTCCTGACTTTC
CASGAFGANVLTF
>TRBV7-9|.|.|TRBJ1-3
TGTGCCAGCAGCCACAGGCGGGAGGGCGCGGGAGGAAACACCATATATTTT
CASSHRREGAGGNTIYF
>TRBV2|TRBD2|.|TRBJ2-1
TGTGCCAGCAGCGGACTAGCGGGAGACTCCTACAATGAGCAGTTCTTC
CASSGLAGDSYNEQFF
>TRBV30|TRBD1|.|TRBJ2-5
TGTGCCTGGAGTGGGAACAGGGGTAGAGAGACCCAGTACTTC
CAWSGNRGRETQYF
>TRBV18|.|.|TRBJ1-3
TGTGCCAGCTCACCAAACCAGATAGGGGCCTCTGGAAACACCATATATTTT
CASSPNQIGASGNTIYF
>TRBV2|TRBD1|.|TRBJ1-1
TGTGCCAGCAGCCAGGACAGGGACGACGGAGCTTTCTTT
CASSQDRDDGAFF
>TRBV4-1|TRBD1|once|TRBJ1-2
TGCGCCAGCAGCCAAAACAGGGGAGCCGGCTACACCTTC
CASSQNRGAGYTF
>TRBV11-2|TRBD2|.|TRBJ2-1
TGTGCCAGCAGCCCAACCCTACTAGCGAATGAGCAGTTCTTC
CASSPTLLANEQFF
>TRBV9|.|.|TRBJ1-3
TGTGCCAGCAGCCCCAGGGGACACTCTGGAAACACCATATATTTT
CASSPRGHSGNTIYF
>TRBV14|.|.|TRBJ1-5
TGTGCCAGCAGCCAAGTCTCAGGGGGCAATCAGCCCCAGCATTTT
CASSQVSGGNQPQHF
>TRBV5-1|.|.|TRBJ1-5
TGCGCCAGCAGCTTGGGGGGCTATAGCAATCAGCCCCAGCATTTT
CASSLGGYSNQPQHF
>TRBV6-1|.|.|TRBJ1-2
TGTGCCAGCAGTGAAGCGAAGGCAGGCACCTTC
CASSEAKAGTF
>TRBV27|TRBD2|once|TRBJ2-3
TGTGCCAGCAGACTAGCGGGAGGCCCTCGGCCTAGGTCAGATACGCAGTATTTT
CASRLAGGPRPRSDTQYF
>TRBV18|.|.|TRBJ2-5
TGTGCCAGCTCACCACTCAGGGCAGAAGAGACCCAGTACTTC
CASSPLRAEETQYF
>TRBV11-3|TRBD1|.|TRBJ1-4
TGTGCCAGCAGCCTAGCGGGACAGCCTAATGAAAAACTGTTTTTT
CASSLAGQPNEKLFF
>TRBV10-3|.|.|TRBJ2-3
TGTGCCATCACCGGGGAACCCAGGGATACGCAGTATTTT
CAITGEPRDTQYF
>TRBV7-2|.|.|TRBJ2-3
TGTGCCAGCAGCTTCCGGGACTTCACAGATACGCAGTATTTT
CASSFRDFTDTQYF
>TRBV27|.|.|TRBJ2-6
TGTGCCAGCAGTTTAATATTTTCCGGCCCAACAGGGTCCGGGGCCAACGTCCTGACTTTC
CASSLIFSGPTGSGANVLTF
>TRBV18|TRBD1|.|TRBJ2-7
TGTGCCAGCTCATCAACAGGGGGCTCCTACGAGCAGTACTTC
CASSSTGGSYEQYF
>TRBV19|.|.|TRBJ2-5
TGTGCCAGTAGAGGGGACTTAGGGACGGGCGAGACCCAGTACTTC
CASRGDLGTGETQYF
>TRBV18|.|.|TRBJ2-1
TGTGCCAGCTCCCCCGGACAGTTCAGCTTCTTC
CASSPGQFSFF
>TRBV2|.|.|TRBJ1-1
TGTGCCAGCAGTAACTCCAGGGGCCTGAACACTGAAGCTTTCTTT
CASSNSRGLNTEAFF
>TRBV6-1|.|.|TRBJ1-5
TGTGCCAGCCGAATCCGGGACACCGATCAGCCCCAGCATTTT
CASRIRDTDQPQHF
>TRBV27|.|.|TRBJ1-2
TGTGCCAGCAGTCCCTACACGGGCTATGGCTACACCTTC
CASSPYTGYGYTF
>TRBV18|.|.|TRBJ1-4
TGTGCCAGCTCACTTACAGTTGCAACTAATGAAAAACTGTTTTTT
CASSLTVATNEKLFF
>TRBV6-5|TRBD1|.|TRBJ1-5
TGTGCCAGCAGTAACAGGGGTGGGCAGCCCCAGCATTTT
CASSNRGGQPQHF